These 25 T cell receptor beta chains were all obtained from the same sample, sequenced in a study of control samples from healthy donors and cancer patients. Assay used: immunoSEQ multiplex PCR; TCRdb lists only in-frame clones, some missing. Here the sample spans 60,000 to 70,000 clones, roughly 80% being singletons. The material sequenced was PBMCs. The receptors derive from a woman between 45 and 65 years old with lung cancer.

This chain links TRBV25-1 with TRBJ2-2, with unresolved D. Germline V lookup: CDR1 MGHDK, CDR2 SYGVNS. The V end lost 9 bases, the J end lost 6 bases, and 11 bases lay between the germline ends. This CDR3 spans 12 amino acids. The CDR3 DNA reads TGTGCCAGTAGCCCCCGAGCCGGGGAGCTGTTTTTT. Translated: CASSPRAGELFF.

The CDR3 DNA reads TGCGCCAGCAGCCAAGGAACGGGGGCCGGGAGCAATCAGCCCCAGCATTTT. Its translation is CASSQGTGAGSNQPQHF. The rearrangement uses TRBV4-1 and TRBJ1-5; possibly TRBD1 for D (6 bases). Germline V gives CDR1 MGHRA, CDR2 YSYEKL. Trimming removed 1 base at V and 1 base at J, with 14 bases between. This CDR3 region has 17 residues.

The rearrangement links TRBV28 to TRBJ1-1, with D uncertain. Germline CDR1 MDHEN, CDR2 SYDVKM. CDR3 size: 13 residues. V was pared by 3 bases and J by 11 bases, with 16 bases between. CDR3 residues: CASSFAADGWAFF. In nucleotides, the CDR3 is TGTGCCAGCAGTTTTGCAGCCGACGGTTGGGCTTTCTTT.

The V call is TRBV30, the J call TRBJ2-2; D is perhaps TRBD1 (5 bases). The CDR3 consists of 12 residues. Looked up from germline, CDR1 is GTSNPN and CDR2 is SVGIG (reference sequence). V lost 4 bases and J lost 4, with 7 bases in between. CDR3 protein: CAWNRGTGELFF. Here the CDR3 DNA reads TGTGCCTGGAATAGGGGCACCGGGGAGCTGTTTTTT. The complete variable domain, with remaining parts taken from reference TRBV30 and TRBJ2-2, reads SQTIHQWPATLVQPVGSPLSLECTVEGTSNPNLYWYRQAAGRGLQLLFYSVGIGQISSEVPQNLSASRPQDRQFILSSKKLLLSDSGFYLCAWNRGTGELFFGEGSRLTVL.

This clone appeared a single time. The chain carries TRBV9 and TRBJ1-1, with 7 bases aligning to TRBD1. CDR1 and CDR2 (germline): SGDLS, YYNGEE. V lost 1 base, J lost 5 bases, and 8 bases stayed unmatched. The CDR3 sequence is 15 residues long. The CDR3 is CASSVISLTGTEAFF. CDR3 bases: TGTGCCAGCAGCGTAATCAGTTTGACAGGGACTGAAGCTTTCTTT.

V is TRBV2 and J is TRBJ1-2, with 9 positions matching TRBD1. In germline, CDR1 is SNHLY, CDR2 FYNNEI. CDR3 length: 13 residues. Trimming took 8 bases from V and 8 from J; bases not matched to a gene: 9. The CDR3 here is CASGGRTGDGYTF. The CDR3 DNA reads as TGTGCCAGCGGGGGGCGGACAGGGGACGGCTACACCTTC. Full variable domain (remainder filled in from reference TRBV2 and TRBJ1-2): EPEVTQTPSHQVTQMGQEVILRCVPISNHLYFYWYRQILGQKVEFLVSFYNNEISEKSEIFDDQFSVERPDGSNFTLKIRSTKLEDSAMYFCASGGRTGDGYTFGSGTRLTVV.

This clone was seen only once. The genes are TRBV7-9 and TRBJ2-5; 13 bases map to TRBD2. V lost 5 bases, J lost 5 bases, and 11 bases stayed unmatched. Germline values: CDR1 SEHNR, CDR2 FQNEAQ (reference sequence). The CDR3 is made up of 17 amino acids. Written as DNA, the CDR3 is TGTGCCAGCAGCAAACTAGCGGGGGGGCTTTTAAGTGAGACCCAGTACTTC. As protein: CASSKLAGGLLSETQYF.

The chain combines TRBV12-5 with TRBJ2-5; D is uncertain. The CDR3 is 13 amino acids. The V end was cut by 6 bases, the J end by 5 bases, with 13 bases between. Germline V gives CDR1 LGHNT, CDR2 FRNRAP. The CDR3: CASGSTVGETQYF. The CDR3 DNA sequence: TGTGCTAGTGGGTCGACCGTAGGGGAGACCCAGTACTTC.

V is TRBV27 and J is TRBJ2-2; D gene ambiguous. V was cut by 5 bases and J by 2 bases, with 12 bases left in between. Germline CDR1 MNHEY, CDR2 SMNVEV (reference sequence). The CDR3 contains 15 residues. The DNA of the CDR3 is TGTGCCAGCAGTCATTTGCGGATAAACACCGGGGAGCTGTTTTTT. It specifies CASSHLRINTGELFF.

V gene TRBV4-1 combines with J gene TRBJ2-7; TRBD1 or TRBD2 may be the D gene (6 bases each). The CDR3 length is 15 residues. The V gene's germline CDR1 is MGHRA and CDR2 YSYEKL. Trimming cost V 1 base and J 2 bases, with 12 bases left between them. The CDR3 nucleotides read TGCGCCAGCAGCCAAGTAACGGGGGCAACCTACGAGCAGTACTTC. This sequence encodes CASSQVTGATYEQYF.

CDR3: CASSPSPGAGPGANVLTF. The DNA for the CDR3 is TGTGCCAGCAGTCCCAGCCCTGGGGCGGGCCCTGGGGCCAACGTCCTGACTTTC. The chain has TRBV6-4 and TRBJ2-6; either TRBD1 or TRBD2 may fit D (5 bases each). The V and J ends lost 5 bases and 2 bases respectively, with 19 bases between them. Germline lookup yields CDR1 MRHNA and CDR2 SNTAGT. There are 18 residues in the CDR3.

This clone has only a few counts. The gene calls are TRBV27 and TRBJ2-6, with D unclear. Per germline, CDR1 MNHEY and CDR2 SMNVEV (reference sequence). The CDR3 covers 15 residues. Trimming took off 5 bases at V and 0 bases at J, with 8 bases between the two ends. In nucleotides, the CDR3 is TGTGCCAGCAGTCTCACCTTCTCTGGGGCCAACGTCCTGACTTTC. Translating it yields CASSLTFSGANVLTF.

This rearrangement joins TRBV4-1 to TRBJ1-4; 9 nucleotides match TRBD1. From germline, CDR1 is MGHRA and CDR2 YSYEKL. The V segment lost 4 bases and the J segment 8 bases; nucleotides outside the gene matches: 5. The CDR3 length is 14 residues. CDR3 sequence (DNA): TGCGCCAGCAGCCTACAGGGGGCCTACGAAAAACTGTTTTTT. It yields the protein CASSLQGAYEKLFF.

The V gene is TRBV5-4, the J gene TRBJ2-3, with 11 bases matching TRBD2. The V and J ends lost 4 bases and 0 bases, in that order; junction bases with no gene match: 7. The CDR3 has 17 amino acids. Germline CDR1 and CDR2: SGHNT and YYREEE (reference sequence). CDR3 loop: CASSRRLAGTSTDTQYF. Written as DNA, the CDR3 is TGTGCCAGCAGCCGTAGACTAGCGGGGACTAGCACAGATACGCAGTATTTT.

The rearrangement links TRBV13 to TRBJ1-2; possible D gene TRBD1, 5 bases. This CDR3 region has 12 residues. Trimming pared 4 bases from V and 4 bases from J, leaving 7 bases between. Germline V CDR1 and CDR2: PRHDT, FYEKMQ (reference sequence). CDR3 nucleotide sequence: TGTGCCAGCAGCTCCAGGGCCTATGGCTACACCTTC. Its protein product is CASSSRAYGYTF.

The rearrangement links TRBV19 to TRBJ2-5, with D unclear. Trimming pared 5 bases from V and 2 bases from J, leaving 15 bases between. The CDR3 has 15 residues. CDR1 is LNHDA, CDR2 SQIVND, per germline (reference sequence). CDR3 nucleotides: TGTGCCAGTAGTCCTACTAAGAGAGTACAAGAGACCCAGTACTTC. Its translation is CASSPTKRVQETQYF.

This clone was seen a handful of times. The J gene is TRBJ2-1, the V gene TRBV5-1; 9 positions agree with TRBD2. The CDR3 totals 14 residues. In germline, CDR1 is SGHRS, CDR2 YFSETQ. Trimming at V came to 7 bases and at J to 7 bases, leaving 9 bases not matched to a gene. The CDR3 DNA follows: TGCGCCAGCTCCCAAAGGACTAGCGCAAATGAGCAGTTCTTC. Residues: CASSQRTSANEQFF.

The J gene is TRBJ1-6, the V gene TRBV28, with a weak D call TRBD1 (6 bases). The CDR3 has 15 amino acids. Between the trimmed V and J ends, which lost 2 bases and 3 bases, there was a span of 8 bases. Germline loops: CDR1 MDHEN, CDR2 SYDVKM. The CDR3 reads CASSLRDNYNSPLHF. CDR3 bases: TGTGCCAGCAGTTTAAGGGACAACTATAATTCACCCCTCCACTTT. The full variable domain, rest sourced from reference TRBV28 and TRBJ1-6, is DVKVTQSSRYLVKRTGEKVFLECVQDMDHENMFWYRQDPGLGLRLIYFSYDVKMKEKGDIPEGYSVSREKKERFSLILESASTNQTSMYLCASSLRDNYNSPLHFGNGTRLTVT.

The DNA of the CDR3 is TGTGCCAGCAGCTTACAGGGTATACAGGGGATGAACTACGAGCAGTACTTC. Amino acids: CASSLQGIQGMNYEQYF. V usage is TRBV7-8 and J usage is TRBJ2-7; 7 positions match TRBD1. The V gene's germline CDR1 is SGHVS and CDR2 FQNEAQ. With 2 bases clipped from V and 3 bases from J, the junction kept 13 bases outside the gene matches. This CDR3 has 17 residues.

V usage is TRBV25-1 and J usage is TRBJ1-1; tentatively, D is TRBD1 (6 bases). The germline V gene has CDR1 MGHDK and CDR2 SYGVNS. The V end was cut by 1 base, the J end by 4 bases, with 16 bases between. This CDR3 has 16 amino acids. This CDR3 is CASSELGGARGTEAFF. In DNA form, the CDR3 reads TGTGCCAGCAGTGAATTAGGGGGGGCGCGGGGCACTGAAGCTTTCTTT.

As DNA, the CDR3 is TGTGCCAGCAGCGTCCTAGCGGGGGGCACCGGGGAGCTGTTTTTT. This translates into CASSVLAGGTGELFF. The J gene is TRBJ2-2, the V gene TRBV9; 11 positions agree with TRBD2. With V trimmed by 2 bases and J by 4 bases, 1 base remained unmatched. Germline V gene data show CDR1 as SGDLS and CDR2 as YYNGEE. The CDR3 extends over 15 amino acids.

This sequence joins TRBV7-9 and TRBJ2-7; D might be TRBD1 or TRBD2, each matching 5 bases. Per germline, CDR1 SEHNR and CDR2 FQNEAQ (reference sequence). The V end was cut by 5 bases, the J end by 3 bases, with 11 bases between. The CDR3 spans 13 residues. The CDR3, as DNA: TGTGCCAGCAGCCCGGGACCAGGCTACGAGCAGTACTTC. It codes for CASSPGPGYEQYF. The full variable domain, its missing parts supplied by reference TRBV7-9 and TRBJ2-7, is DTGVSQNPRHKITKRGQNVTFRCDPISEHNRLYWYRQTLGQGPEFLTYFQNEAQLEKSRLLSDRFSAERPKGSFSTLEIQRTEQGDSAMYLCASSPGPGYEQYFGPGTRLTVT.

The chain has TRBV4-2 and TRBJ2-7; D is undetermined. V lost 0 bases, J lost 0 bases, and 9 bases lay in between. CDR3 length: 15 amino acids. Germline-derived CDR1 and CDR2 are LGHNA and YNFKEQ. CDR3 in DNA: TGTGCCAGCAGCCAAGATCTAGGCATCTCCTACGAGCAGTACTTC. Translating gives CASSQDLGISYEQYF.

This sequence joins TRBV19 and TRBJ2-2, with D tentatively TRBD1 (6 bases). The V end was cut by 10 bases, the J end by 4 bases, with 19 bases between. This CDR3 comprises 15 residues. Germline loops: CDR1 LNHDA, CDR2 SQIVND (reference sequence). The CDR3 nucleotides are TGTGCCACTGGACAGTTAGCCTTGGGCACCGGGGAGCTGTTTTTT. This sequence encodes CATGQLALGTGELFF.

The J gene is TRBJ2-6, the V gene TRBV18; no definite D call. Per germline, CDR1 KGHSH and CDR2 LQKENI. Trimming cost V 1 base and J 2 bases, with 9 bases left between them. The CDR3 consists of 16 residues. CDR3 loop: CASSPRYGTGANVLTF. The CDR3 DNA reads TGTGCCAGCTCACCACGTTACGGAACTGGGGCCAACGTCCTGACTTTC.